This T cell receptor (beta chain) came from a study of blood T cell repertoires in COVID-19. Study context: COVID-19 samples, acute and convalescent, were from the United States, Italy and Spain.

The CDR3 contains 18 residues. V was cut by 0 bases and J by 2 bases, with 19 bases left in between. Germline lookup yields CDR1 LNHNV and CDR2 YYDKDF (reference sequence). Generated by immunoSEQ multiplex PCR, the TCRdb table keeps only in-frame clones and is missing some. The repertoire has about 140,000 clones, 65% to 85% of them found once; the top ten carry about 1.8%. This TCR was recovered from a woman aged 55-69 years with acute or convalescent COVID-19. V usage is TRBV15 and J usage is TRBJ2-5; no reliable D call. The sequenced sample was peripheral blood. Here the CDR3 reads CATSRDFSLQARQETQYF. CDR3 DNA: TGTGCCACCAGCAGAGATTTTAGTCTGCAGGCGAGACAAGAGACCCAGTACTTC. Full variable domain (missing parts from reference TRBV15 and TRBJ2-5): DAMVIQNPRYQVTQFGKPVTLSCSQTLNHNVMYWYQQKSSQAPKLLFHYYDKDFNNEADTPDNFQSRRPNTSFCFLDIRSPGLGDTAMYLCATSRDFSLQARQETQYFGPGTRLLVL.